This T cell receptor (beta chain) was identified in a study of PD-1 blockade in classical Hodgkin lymphoma. Regarding this clone: Antigen unknown. Sequence at one end of the junction differs from germline and may be a read error.

CDR3 length equals 12 residues. Germline V gene data show CDR1 as SGHAT and CDR2 as FQNNGV. General study findings and limits: Among the patients, those starting nivolumab under 1 year after ASCT were excluded.

After autologous stem cell transplantation all patients relapsed, and prior brentuximab vedotin exposure differed between cohorts. Repertoires were generated with immunoSEQ multiplex PCR, while TCRdb's copy carries only in-frame clones and drops some. This sample has tens of thousands of clones, with about nine tenths found just once. The receptor's source is a human donor with classical Hodgkin lymphoma. The chain carries TRBV11-2 and TRBJ2-2, with TRBD2 matching over 7 bases. Sequenced material: peripheral blood mononuclear cells (PBMCs), taken at baseline. CDR3 region: CASRVRGGGLFF. The CDR3 DNA is TGTGCCAGCAGGGTACGGGGCGGGGGGCTGTTTTTT.